This T cell receptor (beta chain) derives from a study of T cells after yellow fever vaccination. Study context: Libraries from low-cell-number fractions were prepared with the SMART-Seq v4 Ultra Low Input RNA kit.

General study results and limits: Post-booster repertoires contained most primary-vaccination clones again (roughly 96% CD4, less than 90% CD8).

Only a few counts were recorded for this clonotype. Antigen specificity is unknown. Template switching by 5'RACE produced TCR cDNA, adding a universal primer site and UMIs. TCRdb re-derived calls from the 5' RACE reads in MiXCR, one entry per CDR3 protein. The table lists 200,000 to 300,000 distinct CDR3 sequences, about 7% of them singletons. This CDR3 has 15 residues. The ends lost 4 bases at V and 6 bases at J; junction bases unmatched: 8. Germline lookup yields CDR1 SGHRS and CDR2 YFSETQ. The receptor was derived from a man in his thirties or forties who received the YFV17D yellow fever vaccine. The chain uses TRBV5-1 and TRBJ1-5, with 9 bases fitting TRBD1. The sample consisted of CD4+ T cells sorted from PBMCs, taken 15 days after the yellow fever booster vaccination. The CDR3 bases are TGCGCCAGCAGCACAGGGACAGGGAATCTTCAGCCCCAGCATTTT. Amino acids: CASSTGTGNLQPQHF.